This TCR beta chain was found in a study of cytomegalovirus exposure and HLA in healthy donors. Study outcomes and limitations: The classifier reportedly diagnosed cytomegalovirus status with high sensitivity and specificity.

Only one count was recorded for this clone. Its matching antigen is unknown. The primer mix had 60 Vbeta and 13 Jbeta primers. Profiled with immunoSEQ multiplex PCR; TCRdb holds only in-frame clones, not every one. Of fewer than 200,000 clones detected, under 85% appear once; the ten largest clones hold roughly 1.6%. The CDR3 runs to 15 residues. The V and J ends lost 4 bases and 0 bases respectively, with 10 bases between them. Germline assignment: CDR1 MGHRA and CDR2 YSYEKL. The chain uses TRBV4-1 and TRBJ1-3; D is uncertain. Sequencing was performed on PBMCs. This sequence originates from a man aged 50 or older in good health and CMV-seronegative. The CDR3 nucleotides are TGCGCCAGCAGCCGAATAATCGGCTCTGGAAACACCATATATTTT. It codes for CASSRIIGSGNTIYF.